The rows below give T cell receptor beta chains drawn from one sample of a study of blood T cells in healthy people across ages. One entry per CDR3 protein results from TCRdb running MiXCR on the 5' RACE reads. In the table there are about 1.4 million distinct CDR3 sequences, approximately 59% of which are singletons. The source material was blood. The receptors come from a man aged 18 to 35 in good health. CDR3s include the opening cysteine and the closing phenylalanine or tryptophan. Fields, in order: J gene, V gene, clone size, D gene, CDR3 protein, CDR3 DNA. D genes are given only for firm matches. Size tells how often a clone was seen (once, few, many) or the class of an expanded clone, and some rows leave it out.

j_gene: TRBJ2-5
v_gene: TRBV7-8
abundance: once
d_gene: TRBD2
CDR3aa: CASTTPIAGGAETQYF
CDR3nt: TGTGCCAGCACCACTCCAATAGCGGGAGGAGCGGAGACCCAGTACTTC

j_gene: TRBJ2-7
v_gene: TRBV14
abundance: .
d_gene: .
CDR3aa: CASSQVQGSYNEQYF
CDR3nt: TGTGCCAGCAGCCAAGTGCAGGGATCCTACAATGAGCAGTACTTC

j_gene: TRBJ2-5
v_gene: TRBV30
abundance: .
d_gene: .
CDR3aa: CAWRRGSQETQYF
CDR3nt: TGTGCCTGGAGAAGGGGTTCCCAAGAGACCCAGTACTTC

j_gene: TRBJ2-5
v_gene: TRBV13
abundance: .
d_gene: .
CDR3aa: CASSGAPRRETQYF
CDR3nt: TGTGCCAGCAGCGGGGCCCCCCGACGCGAGACCCAGTACTTC

j_gene: TRBJ1-5
v_gene: TRBV27
abundance: .
d_gene: .
CDR3aa: CASSFAVSNQPQHF
CDR3nt: TGTGCCAGCAGTTTCGCAGTTAGCAATCAGCCCCAGCATTTT

j_gene: TRBJ2-5
v_gene: TRBV7-6
abundance: few
d_gene: .
CDR3aa: CASSSGYGGLAETQYF
CDR3nt: TGTGCCAGCAGCTCAGGGTATGGGGGATTGGCGGAGACCCAGTACTTC

j_gene: TRBJ1-2
v_gene: TRBV27
abundance: .
d_gene: .
CDR3aa: CATAKLGRSYGYTF
CDR3nt: TGTGCCACCGCGAAGCTCGGGCGCAGCTATGGCTACACCTTC

j_gene: TRBJ1-1
v_gene: TRBV20-1
abundance: once
d_gene: .
CDR3aa: CSANPGHYTEAFF
CDR3nt: TGCAGTGCTAATCCGGGGCATTACACTGAAGCTTTCTTT

j_gene: TRBJ2-3
v_gene: TRBV5-1
abundance: few
d_gene: .
CDR3aa: CASSSATYTDTQYF
CDR3nt: TGCGCCAGCAGCTCCGCTACTTACACAGATACGCAGTATTTT

j_gene: TRBJ2-3
v_gene: TRBV6-5
abundance: .
d_gene: TRBD1
CDR3aa: CASSRSQGDRDTQYF
CDR3nt: TGTGCCAGCAGTAGGTCTCAGGGGGATAGGGATACGCAGTATTTT

j_gene: TRBJ2-5
v_gene: TRBV13
abundance: .
d_gene: .
CDR3aa: CASSASRQGTQETQYF
CDR3nt: TGTGCCAGCAGCGCCTCACGGCAGGGGACCCAAGAGACCCAGTACTTC

j_gene: TRBJ2-3
v_gene: TRBV25-1
abundance: .
d_gene: .
CDR3aa: CASSEGSGVSTDTQYF
CDR3nt: TGTGCCAGCAGTGAAGGTAGCGGAGTTAGCACAGATACGCAGTATTTT

j_gene: TRBJ1-2
v_gene: TRBV27
abundance: few
d_gene: .
CDR3aa: CASNPIPGKGPNGYTF
CDR3nt: TGTGCCAGCAATCCAATCCCTGGGAAGGGCCCTAATGGCTACACCTTC

j_gene: TRBJ2-2
v_gene: TRBV6-2/TRBV6-3
abundance: .
d_gene: .
CDR3aa: CASSYWGNTGELFF
CDR3nt: TGTGCCAGCAGTTACTGGGGGAACACCGGGGAGCTGTTTTTT

j_gene: TRBJ2-1
v_gene: TRBV7-6
abundance: .
d_gene: .
CDR3aa: CASSFGDSSYNEQFF
CDR3nt: TGTGCCAGCAGCTTCGGGGATAGCTCCTACAATGAGCAGTTCTTC

j_gene: TRBJ2-7
v_gene: TRBV20-1
abundance: few
d_gene: .
CDR3aa: CSAWDSSTYEQYF
CDR3nt: TGCAGTGCTTGGGACTCCTCGACCTACGAGCAGTACTTC

j_gene: TRBJ2-2
v_gene: TRBV7-6
abundance: .
d_gene: .
CDR3aa: CASSSGRGIGELFF
CDR3nt: TGTGCCAGCAGCTCCGGCCGGGGGATCGGGGAGCTGTTTTTT

j_gene: TRBJ2-5
v_gene: TRBV7-9
abundance: .
d_gene: .
CDR3aa: CASKQGSEQYF
CDR3nt: TGTGCCAGTAAACAGGGTAGTGAGCAGTACTTC

j_gene: TRBJ2-3
v_gene: TRBV29-1
abundance: .
d_gene: TRBD1
CDR3aa: CSGEAPVGQGTDTQYF
CDR3nt: TGCAGCGGCGAGGCCCCCGTGGGACAGGGCACAGATACGCAGTATTTT

j_gene: TRBJ1-3
v_gene: TRBV20-1
abundance: .
d_gene: .
CDR3aa: CSAGIVGSGNTIYF
CDR3nt: TGCAGTGCAGGAATAGTTGGGTCTGGAAACACCATATATTTT

j_gene: TRBJ2-1
v_gene: TRBV10-3
abundance: .
d_gene: TRBD2
CDR3aa: CAISEVETSGSSYNEQFF
CDR3nt: TGTGCCATCAGTGAGGTCGAGACTAGCGGGAGCTCCTACAATGAGCAGTTCTTC

j_gene: TRBJ1-2
v_gene: TRBV14
abundance: .
d_gene: TRBD1
CDR3aa: CASSRSGTGSYGYTF
CDR3nt: TGTGCCAGCAGCCGGTCCGGGACAGGGTCCTATGGCTACACCTTC

j_gene: TRBJ1-4
v_gene: TRBV5-1
abundance: once
d_gene: .
CDR3aa: CASSLRGQQNEKLFF
CDR3nt: TGCGCCAGCAGCCTTCGCGGACAGCAAAATGAAAAACTGTTTTTT

j_gene: TRBJ2-6
v_gene: TRBV28
abundance: .
d_gene: .
CDR3aa: CASYSSGANVLTF
CDR3nt: TGTGCCAGTTACAGCTCTGGGGCCAACGTCCTGACTTTC

j_gene: TRBJ2-1
v_gene: TRBV9
abundance: few
d_gene: .
CDR3aa: CASSVALLINNEQFF
CDR3nt: TGTGCCAGCAGCGTAGCTCTTCTCATTAACAATGAGCAGTTCTTC

j_gene: TRBJ1-6
v_gene: TRBV10-3
abundance: .
d_gene: TRBD1
CDR3aa: CATSELKTGDNSPLHF
CDR3nt: TGTGCCACCAGTGAGTTGAAGACAGGGGATAATTCACCCCTCCACTTT

j_gene: TRBJ2-3
v_gene: TRBV3-1
abundance: .
d_gene: TRBD2
CDR3aa: CASSLAGAPDTQYF
CDR3nt: TGTGCCAGCAGCCTAGCGGGGGCACCAGATACGCAGTATTTT

j_gene: TRBJ2-1
v_gene: TRBV27
abundance: once
d_gene: TRBD2
CDR3aa: CASSLGSGVYNEQFF
CDR3nt: TGTGCCAGCAGTTTAGGTAGCGGGGTTTACAATGAGCAGTTCTTC

j_gene: TRBJ1-1
v_gene: TRBV29-1
abundance: once
d_gene: .
CDR3aa: CSGLYTEAFF
CDR3nt: TGCAGCGGACTATACACTGAAGCTTTCTTT

j_gene: TRBJ1-1
v_gene: TRBV7-9
abundance: .
d_gene: .
CDR3aa: CASSLPIGTGVFF
CDR3nt: TGTGCCAGCAGCCTCCCAATCGGGACGGGCGTTTTCTTT

j_gene: TRBJ2-2
v_gene: TRBV20-1
abundance: .
d_gene: .
CDR3aa: CSASVGGLVGELFF
CDR3nt: TGCAGTGCTAGTGTGGGGGGGCTCGTCGGGGAGCTGTTTTTT

j_gene: TRBJ1-2
v_gene: TRBV3-1
abundance: few
d_gene: .
CDR3aa: CASGTAEHYGYTF
CDR3nt: TGTGCCAGCGGAACGGCGGAGCACTATGGCTACACCTTC

j_gene: TRBJ2-1
v_gene: TRBV20-1
abundance: few
d_gene: TRBD2
CDR3aa: CSARTSGSGNEQFF
CDR3nt: TGCAGTGCACGGACTAGCGGGAGTGGCAATGAGCAGTTCTTC

j_gene: TRBJ2-1
v_gene: TRBV20-1
abundance: .
d_gene: TRBD2
CDR3aa: CSAPNVAGGYNEQFF
CDR3nt: TGCAGTGCGCCTAATGTCGCGGGGGGCTACAATGAGCAGTTCTTC

j_gene: TRBJ2-1
v_gene: TRBV7-2
abundance: few
d_gene: TRBD2
CDR3aa: CASRLACGSYNEQFF
CDR3nt: TGTGCCAGCCGACTAGCCTGCGGATCCTACAATGAGCAGTTCTTC

j_gene: TRBJ1-1
v_gene: TRBV11-2
abundance: .
d_gene: TRBD1
CDR3aa: CASSSDRGQAFF
CDR3nt: TGTGCCAGCAGCTCGGACAGGGGGCAAGCTTTCTTT

j_gene: TRBJ2-1
v_gene: TRBV24-1
abundance: .
d_gene: .
CDR3aa: CATSDPFNEQFF
CDR3nt: TGTGCCACCAGTGACCCTTTCAATGAGCAGTTCTTC